This T cell receptor beta chain comes out of a study of cytomegalovirus exposure and HLA in healthy donors. Study-wide context: Some 77 million unique TCRs from HLA-typed donors were held in an early release of data.

Researchers ran the PCR with 60 Vbeta and 13 Jbeta primers. The assay was immunoSEQ multiplex PCR, and TCRdb's table has in-frame clones only and misses some. The sample holds about 180,000 clones, just under 80% seen once. The germline V gene has CDR1 KGHSH and CDR2 LQKENI. Trimming stripped 6 bases from V and 5 bases from J, with 19 bases between. The CDR3 has 15 amino acids. This clonotype originated in a woman under 40 in good health and CMV-seronegative. Material for sequencing was PBMCs. The chain has TRBV18 and TRBJ2-5, with a tentative D call TRBD2 (7 bases). CDR3 in DNA: TGTGCCAGCTCCACTCTGGGGGGGGCGAAGGAGACCCAGTACTTC. It codes for CASSTLGGAKETQYF.